This T cell receptor (beta chain) was documented in a study of cytomegalovirus exposure and HLA in healthy donors. Study-level information: T cells numbering approximately 170 million yielded more than 100 million unique TCR beta sequences in an earlier analysis. Points from the study as a whole: When the data were analyzed later, several of the most significant clusters appeared to be linked to common viral pathogens. Differences between HLA loci emerged in a later analysis of TCR association rates, with DRB1 most and HLA-C fewest. Among donors in an Asian-associated ancestry cluster, a later analysis reportedly found fewer N-insertions than the approximately 700-donor mean.

Primers included in the PCR were 60 Vbeta and 13 Jbeta primers. TCRdb keeps only in-frame clones here, not all; method: immunoSEQ multiplex PCR. Altogether roughly 100,000 clones are present, roughly three fifths being singletons, with the ten largest covering 4.8%. The germline gives CDR1 SEHNR, CDR2 FQNEAQ (reference sequence). V lost 5 bases to trimming and J lost 5 bases, with 18 bases between them. The CDR3 is made up of 15 amino acids. In regard to this clone: Its antigen remains unknown.

The receptor's source is a human donor in good health. The chain has TRBV7-9 and TRBJ1-1; D may be TRBD1 (5 bases). Sample: PBMCs. CDR3 bases: TGTGCCAGCAGCCGAGAAACGGGGGGTAGTACTGAAGCTTTCTTT. Translated: CASSRETGGSTEAFF.